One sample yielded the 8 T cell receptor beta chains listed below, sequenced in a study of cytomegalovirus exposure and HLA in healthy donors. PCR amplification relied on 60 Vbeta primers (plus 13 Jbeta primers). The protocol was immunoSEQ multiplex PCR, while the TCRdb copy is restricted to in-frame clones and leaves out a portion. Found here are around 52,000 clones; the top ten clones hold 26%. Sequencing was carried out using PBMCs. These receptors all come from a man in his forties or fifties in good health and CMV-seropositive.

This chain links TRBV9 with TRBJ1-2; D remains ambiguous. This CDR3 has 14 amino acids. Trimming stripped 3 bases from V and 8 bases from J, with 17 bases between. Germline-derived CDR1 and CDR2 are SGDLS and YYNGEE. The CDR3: CASSGRNLARGYTF. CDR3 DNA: TGTGCCAGCAGCGGACGCAACCTAGCTCGGGGCTACACCTTC.

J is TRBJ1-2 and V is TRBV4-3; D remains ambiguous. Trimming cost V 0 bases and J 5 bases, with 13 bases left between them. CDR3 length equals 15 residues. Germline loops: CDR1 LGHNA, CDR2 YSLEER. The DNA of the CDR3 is TGCGCCAGCAGCCAAGAAATAGTGGTTAATTATGGCTACACCTTC. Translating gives CASSQEIVVNYGYTF.

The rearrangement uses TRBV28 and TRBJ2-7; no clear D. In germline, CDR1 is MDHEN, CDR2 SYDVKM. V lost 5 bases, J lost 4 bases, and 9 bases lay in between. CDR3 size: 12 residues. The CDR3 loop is CASSRLLYEQYF. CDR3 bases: TGTGCCAGCAGTCGACTCCTTTACGAGCAGTACTTC.

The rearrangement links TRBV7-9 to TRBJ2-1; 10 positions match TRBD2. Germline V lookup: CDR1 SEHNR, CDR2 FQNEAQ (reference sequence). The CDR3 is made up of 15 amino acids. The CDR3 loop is CAAKRTASGSNEQFF. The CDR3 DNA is TGTGCGGCGAAGCGGACGGCTAGCGGGAGCAATGAGCAGTTCTTC.

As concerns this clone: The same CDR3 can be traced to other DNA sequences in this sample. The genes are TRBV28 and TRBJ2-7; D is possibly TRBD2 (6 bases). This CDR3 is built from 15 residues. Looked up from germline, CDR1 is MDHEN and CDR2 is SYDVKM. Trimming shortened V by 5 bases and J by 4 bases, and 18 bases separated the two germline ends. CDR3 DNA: TGTGCCAGCAGTCCCCGTGGGGTAGCGGCTTACGAGCAGTACTTC. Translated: CASSPRGVAAYEQYF.

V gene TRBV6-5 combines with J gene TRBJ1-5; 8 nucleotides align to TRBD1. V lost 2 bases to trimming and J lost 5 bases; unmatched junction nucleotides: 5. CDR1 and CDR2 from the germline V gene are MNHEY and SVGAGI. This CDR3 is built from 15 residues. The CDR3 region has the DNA TGTGCCAGCAGTTACACGACAGGGGCGGATCAGCCCCAGCATTTT. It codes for CASSYTTGADQPQHF.

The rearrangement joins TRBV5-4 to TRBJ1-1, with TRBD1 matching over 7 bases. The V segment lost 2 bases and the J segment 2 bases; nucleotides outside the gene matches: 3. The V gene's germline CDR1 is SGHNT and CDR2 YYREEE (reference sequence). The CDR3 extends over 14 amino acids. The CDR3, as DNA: TGTGCCAGCAGCTTTACAGGGGATAACACTGAAGCTTTCTTT. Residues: CASSFTGDNTEAFF. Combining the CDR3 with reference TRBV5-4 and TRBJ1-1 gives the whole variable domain ETGVTQSPTHLIKTRGQQVTLRCSSQSGHNTVSWYQQALGQGPQFIFQYYREEENGRGNFPPRFSGLQFPNYSSELNVNALELDDSALYLCASSFTGDNTEAFFGQGTRLTVV.

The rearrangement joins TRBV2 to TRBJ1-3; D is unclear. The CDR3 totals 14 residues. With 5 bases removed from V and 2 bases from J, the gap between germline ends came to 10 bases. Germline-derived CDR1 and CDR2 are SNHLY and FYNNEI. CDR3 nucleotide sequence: TGTGCCAGCAGTACAGACATTCCTGGAAACACCATATATTTT. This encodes CASSTDIPGNTIYF.